Shown below are 31 T cell receptor beta chains from a single sample sequenced in a study of beta chain features in type 1 diabetes. Expressed TCRB transcripts were sequenced after all isolated RNA was converted to cDNA. The method was immunoSEQ multiplex PCR; TCRdb's version includes in-frame clones alone and lacks a portion of them. This repertoire shows roughly 310,000 clones, 9.5% to 12% found once; its top ten account for just over 0.015%. The sequenced sample was naive CD4+ T cells from blood. The receptors here all came from a woman aged 25 to 39 in good health.

In this sample, this clone turned up a few times. The chain links TRBV7-9 to TRBJ2-7, with D possibly TRBD1 on 5 matching bases. Trimming shortened V by 3 bases and J by 2 bases, and 8 bases separated the two germline ends. Per germline, CDR1 SEHNR and CDR2 FQNEAQ (reference sequence). This CDR3 has 13 residues. The CDR3 nucleotides read TGTGCCAGCAGCTTCGACAGTACCTACGAGCAGTACTTC. Translation gives CASSFDSTYEQYF. Looking up the rest from reference TRBV7-9 and TRBJ2-7 gives the full variable domain: DTGVSQNPRHKITKRGQNVTFRCDPISEHNRLYWYRQTLGQGPEFLTYFQNEAQLEKSRLLSDRFSAERPKGSFSTLEIQRTEQGDSAMYLCASSFDSTYEQYFGPGTRLTVT.

This clone was observed a handful of times. The chain couples TRBV29-1 to TRBJ1-1; weak D call: TRBD1 (6 bases). Germline V gene lookup returns CDR1 SQVTM and CDR2 ANQGSEA. CDR3 length equals 12 residues. With 7 bases removed from V and 8 bases from J, the gap between germline ends came to 17 bases. In nucleotides, the CDR3 is TGCAGCGGAGGACAGCCCAGCCGCGAAGCTTTCTTT. It yields the protein CSGGQPSREAFF.

CDR3 sequence reads: CASNDRGRRIGELFF. The CDR3 DNA reads as TGTGCCAGCAACGACAGGGGGAGAAGAATCGGGGAGCTGTTTTTT. The J gene is TRBJ2-2, the V gene TRBV27; 9 nucleotides align to TRBD1. The CDR3 contains 15 residues. Germline trimming cut 7 bases from V and 7 bases from J; bases unmatched to any gene: 10. CDR1 is MNHEY, CDR2 SMNVEV, per germline (reference sequence).

The rearrangement links TRBV5-4 to TRBJ2-5; weak D call: TRBD2 (6 bases). CDR3 length: 13 amino acids. The V gene lost 2 bases and the J gene lost 3 bases, with 8 bases spanning the gap. Germline V lookup: CDR1 SGHNT, CDR2 YYREEE (reference sequence). The CDR3 nucleotides read TGTGCCAGCAGCTTAGGAGGGAAAGAGACCCAGTACTTC. Translated: CASSLGGKETQYF.

The table lists this clone with a few counts. The V and J genes are TRBV6-6 and TRBJ2-5; possible D gene TRBD2, 5 bases. The CDR3 covers 15 residues. Trimming shortened V by 6 bases and J by 2 bases, and 16 bases separated the two germline ends. Germline CDR1 reads MNHNY; CDR2 reads SVGAGI (reference sequence). CDR3 loop: CASSPNPGGQETQYF. The CDR3 DNA reads as TGTGCCAGCAGCCCAAACCCCGGCGGGCAAGAGACCCAGTACTTC.

The rearrangement links TRBV30 to TRBJ1-1; 12 bases match TRBD1. V was pared by 3 bases and J by 11 bases, with 7 bases of the junction left unmatched. The germline gives CDR1 GTSNPN, CDR2 SVGIG (reference sequence). The CDR3 loop spans 13 amino acids. CDR3 protein: CAWRTGTGGLAFF. CDR3 nucleotides: TGTGCCTGGAGAACCGGGACAGGGGGCTTGGCTTTCTTT.

The rearrangement links TRBV5-1 to TRBJ2-1; D is ambiguous. CDR1 and CDR2 from the germline V gene are SGHRS and YFSETQ. The CDR3 sequence is 12 residues long. Trimming removed 4 bases at V and 3 bases at J, with 5 bases between. CDR3 nucleotides: TGCGCCAGCAGCCCCAGCTACAATGAGCAGTTCTTC. The encoded protein is CASSPSYNEQFF.

In its sample, this clone was seen a few times. The J gene is TRBJ2-2, the V gene TRBV6-5; TRBD2 matches at 7 bases. The germline V gene has CDR1 MNHEY and CDR2 SVGAGI. J gave up 1 base and V 6 bases, and 5 bases lay outside the gene matches. This CDR3 has 15 residues. CDR3 DNA sequence: TGTGCCAGCAGATTACGGGAGGAGAACACCGGGGAGCTGTTTTTT. Its protein is CASRLREENTGELFF.

CDR3 sequence: CASSGSGTSGRATDTQYF. The CDR3, as DNA: TGTGCCAGCAGCGGCTCCGGGACTAGCGGGAGGGCCACAGATACGCAGTATTTT. The gene calls are TRBV9 and TRBJ2-3; 16 nucleotides agree with TRBD2. The CDR3 is 18 amino acids. The germline V gene encodes CDR1 SGDLS and CDR2 YYNGEE. The V and J ends lost 3 bases and 2 bases, in that order; junction bases with no gene match: 6.

The genes are TRBV4-1 and TRBJ2-1, with D maybe TRBD2 (6 bases). The CDR3 runs to 16 residues. Germline assignment: CDR1 MGHRA and CDR2 YSYEKL. The ends were cut back, 1 base at V and 3 bases at J, with 13 bases in the middle. The DNA of the CDR3 is TGCGCCAGCAGCCAAGGGGTGACTAGGGTCTACAATGAGCAGTTCTTC. Its translation is CASSQGVTRVYNEQFF.

The genes are TRBV29-1 and TRBJ2-3; 9 nucleotides match TRBD1. CDR3 length equals 13 residues. Germline CDR1 reads SQVTM; CDR2 reads ANQGSEA. Trimming removed 6 bases from V and 7 bases from J; junction bases left unmatched: 8. This CDR3 reads CSVPGQGVNTQYF. CDR3 nucleotide sequence: TGCAGCGTCCCGGGACAGGGTGTGAATACGCAGTATTTT.

This clone was counted only a few times. This sequence joins TRBV7-2 and TRBJ2-3; D not resolved. V lost 1 base and J lost 0, with 8 bases in between. The CDR3 covers 15 residues. CDR1 is SGHTA and CDR2 is FQGNSA in the germline V gene. CDR3 coding DNA: TGTGCCAGCAGCTTAGGCGGCCCTAGCACAGATACGCAGTATTTT. Translating it yields CASSLGGPSTDTQYF.

The V call is TRBV18, the J call TRBJ2-4; 8 bases agree with TRBD1. This CDR3 spans 14 amino acids. From germline, CDR1 is KGHSH and CDR2 LQKENI. V lost 1 base, J lost 9 bases, and 5 bases stayed unmatched. DNA for the CDR3: TGTGCCAGCTCACCACAAGGACAGGGTATCATTCAGTACTTC. This translates into CASSPQGQGIIQYF.

This clone has only a few counts. The chain recombines TRBV7-9 with TRBJ1-2, with a tentative D call TRBD1 (5 bases). The CDR3 is 13 residues long. From germline, CDR1 is SEHNR and CDR2 FQNEAQ (reference sequence). V was pared by 6 bases and J by 6 bases, with 14 bases between. CDR3 nucleotide sequence: TGTGCCAGCAGGGAAGACAGCGCCCATGGCTACACCTTC. Translated, it gives CASREDSAHGYTF.

The V call is TRBV29-1, the J call TRBJ1-1; D gene unclear. Germline CDR1 is SQVTM and CDR2 is ANQGSEA. V was cut by 4 bases and J by 1 base, with 16 bases left in between. The CDR3 length is 15 residues. CDR3 sequence: CSVVRTGRENTEAFF. The DNA for the CDR3 is TGCAGCGTTGTCCGCACGGGAAGGGAGAACACTGAAGCTTTCTTT. The full variable domain, in which reference TRBV29-1 and TRBJ1-1 provide the parts outside the CDR3, is SAVISQKPSRDICQRGTSLTIQCQVDSQVTMMFWYRQQPGQSLTLIATANQGSEATYESGFVIDKFPISRPNLTFSTLTVSNMSPEDSSIYLCSVVRTGRENTEAFFGQGTRLTVV.

This clone was seen a few times. This chain uses TRBV28 with TRBJ1-5; 7 nucleotides match TRBD1. Trimming took 7 bases from V and 4 from J; bases not matched to a gene: 7. This CDR3 is built from 14 residues. The germline V gene encodes CDR1 MDHEN and CDR2 SYDVKM. The CDR3 nucleotides are TGTGCCAGCAACGTAGACAGGGTAAATCAGCCCCAGCATTTT. This encodes CASNVDRVNQPQHF.

J is TRBJ2-7 and V is TRBV10-3; D is possibly TRBD1 (6 bases). Germline V lookup: CDR1 ENHRY, CDR2 SYGVKD. CDR3 size: 11 residues. The germline V and J ends were trimmed by 3 bases and 7 bases, with 7 bases remaining between them. Here the CDR3 DNA reads TGTGCCATCAGTGAAGACAGGGAGCAGTACTTC. Translating it yields CAISEDREQYF.

The chain uses TRBV30 and TRBJ1-4; 7 bases fit TRBD1. Germline assignment: CDR1 GTSNPN and CDR2 SVGIG (reference sequence). J gave up 4 bases and V 3 bases, and 8 bases lay outside the gene matches. The CDR3 spans 15 residues. The CDR3 loop reads CAWSFDREINEKLFF. For the CDR3, the DNA is TGTGCCTGGAGCTTCGACAGGGAGATTAATGAAAAACTGTTTTTT.

V gene TRBV4-3 combines with J gene TRBJ1-5; weak D call: TRBD1 (6 bases). Germline CDR1 reads LGHNA; CDR2 reads YSLEER. This CDR3 has 15 amino acids. Trimming stripped 1 base from V and 5 bases from J, with 12 bases between. The CDR3 nucleotides read TGCGCCAGCAGCCAAGTCCGGGACACCCATCAGCCCCAGCATTTT. It encodes CASSQVRDTHQPQHF.

This clone occurred a few times. The chain has TRBV5-4 and TRBJ2-3, with D possibly TRBD2 on 5 matching bases. V shed 5 bases and J shed 5 bases, with 12 bases lying between them. In germline, CDR1 is SGHNT, CDR2 YYREEE (reference sequence). The CDR3 consists of 13 residues. This CDR3 reads CASRTGYKDTQYF. Written as DNA, the CDR3 is TGTGCCAGCAGGACGGGGTACAAAGATACGCAGTATTTT.

The rearrangement uses TRBV5-6 and TRBJ1-1, with 10 bases matching TRBD1. CDR1 SGHDT and CDR2 YYEEEE come from the germline V gene. This CDR3 has 15 amino acids. V was clipped by 1 base and J by 5 bases; unmatched bases: 5. The CDR3 DNA is TGTGCCAGCAGCTTGTACGACAGGGGGCGGACTGAAGCTTTCTTT. This gives the protein CASSLYDRGRTEAFF.

The J gene is TRBJ2-5, the V gene TRBV27, with 11 bases that match TRBD2. Germline V gene data show CDR1 as MNHEY and CDR2 as SMNVEV (reference sequence). The trim removed 5 bases at V and 1 base at J, leaving 9 bases unmatched. The CDR3 is 17 residues long. This CDR3 reads CASSIIAGGLGQETQYF. The CDR3 nucleotides are TGTGCCAGCAGTATAATAGCGGGAGGGCTGGGCCAAGAGACCCAGTACTTC.

The J gene is TRBJ2-1, the V gene TRBV27; D unclear. The CDR3 has 16 amino acids. V dropped 3 bases and J dropped 6 bases, with 18 bases sitting between them. Germline CDR1 reads MNHEY; CDR2 reads SMNVEV (reference sequence). The CDR3 spells CASSLRLGRRSNEQFF. DNA for the CDR3: TGTGCCAGCAGTTTGAGGCTCGGCAGACGGAGCAATGAGCAGTTCTTC.

The genes are TRBV7-3 and TRBJ2-1, with 13 bases aligning to TRBD2. Germline loops: CDR1 SGHTA, CDR2 FQGTGA. The CDR3 sequence is 18 residues long. J gave up 3 bases and V 5 bases, and 10 bases lay outside the gene matches. The CDR3 nucleotides are TGTGCCAGCAGCCAAAGGTTGCGGACTAGCGGGAGCTACAATGAGCAGTTCTTC. It translates to CASSQRLRTSGSYNEQFF.

This clone was seen a few times. The gene calls are TRBV5-1 and TRBJ2-1, with a possible D match to TRBD2 (7 bases). The CDR3 is 16 residues long. Looked up from germline, CDR1 is SGHRS and CDR2 is YFSETQ. V was clipped by 4 bases and J by 3 bases, with 17 bases between them. In DNA form, the CDR3 reads TGCGCCAGCAGCCGTAGGGGGGAGCGGGGCTACAATGAGCAGTTCTTC. Translating it yields CASSRRGERGYNEQFF.

This clone appeared a few times. The V gene is TRBV28, the J gene TRBJ1-5; possibly TRBD1 for D (5 bases). Trimming removed 3 bases from V and 11 bases from J, with 17 bases in between. Germline loops: CDR1 MDHEN, CDR2 SYDVKM. The CDR3 is 14 residues long. The CDR3 DNA is TGTGCCAGCAGTTTCCGACAGACCGCAATTTCCCAGCATTTT. Encoded protein: CASSFRQTAISQHF.

This chain uses TRBV7-2 with TRBJ2-1; the match to TRBD2 covers 9 bases. Germline V CDR1 and CDR2: SGHTA, FQGNSA. CDR3 length equals 14 residues. V shed 5 bases, J shed 9 bases, and the junction held 8 bases outside the gene matches. In DNA, the CDR3 is TGTGCCAGCAGCGGGCGGAGTAGCGGGAGTGAGCAGTTCTTC. It is translated as CASSGRSSGSEQFF.

The chain links TRBV28 to TRBJ2-5, with 9 nucleotides matching TRBD2. CDR3 length equals 13 residues. Germline CDR1 MDHEN, CDR2 SYDVKM. Germline trimming cut 8 bases from V and 9 bases from J; bases unmatched to any gene: 10. The CDR3 protein is CASRLAEGSAQYF. The CDR3 bases are TGTGCCAGCCGACTAGCGGAAGGTAGTGCCCAGTACTTC.

This clone was seen a handful of times. The chain employs TRBV14 and TRBJ2-5, with 7 bases identical to TRBD1. Per the germline V gene, CDR1 is SGHDN and CDR2 is FVKESK. Trimming at V came to 4 bases and at J to 2 bases, leaving 7 bases not matched to a gene. This CDR3 has 15 residues. CDR3 in amino acids: CASSRRQGRQETQYF. For the CDR3, the DNA is TGTGCCAGCAGCCGCAGACAGGGACGGCAAGAGACCCAGTACTTC.

This clone showed up just a few times. The chain couples TRBV15 to TRBJ2-1, with 11 nucleotides matching TRBD2. The germline gives CDR1 LNHNV, CDR2 YYDKDF (reference sequence). With 2 bases clipped from V and 5 bases from J, the junction kept 8 bases outside the gene matches. The CDR3 has 17 amino acids. CDR3 amino acids: CATSRTRVLAGDNEQFF. The CDR3 DNA reads as TGTGCCACCAGCAGAACTAGGGTACTAGCGGGAGACAATGAGCAGTTCTTC.

The chain recombines TRBV7-2 with TRBJ2-7; no reliable D call. The germline CDR1 and CDR2 sequences are SGHTA and FQGNSA. The germline V and J ends were trimmed by 1 base and 4 bases, with 8 bases remaining between them. This CDR3 region has 13 residues. Here the CDR3 DNA reads TGTGCCAGCAGCTTAGGAACGGAGTACGAGCAGTACTTC. Its protein is CASSLGTEYEQYF.